Presented here are 28 T cell receptor beta chains from one specimen sequenced in a study of blood T cell repertoires in COVID-19. Some clones are missing from TCRdb's copy, which holds only in-frame ones; the method was immunoSEQ multiplex PCR. Of roughly 250,000 clones in the sample, roughly 87% were seen once. Sequencing used peripheral blood. The source of these receptors is a man in his fifties or sixties who had recovered from COVID-19.

This clone was seen a handful of times. This chain connects TRBV5-4 to TRBJ1-3, with D perhaps matching TRBD1 (6 bases). The CDR3 is 13 amino acids. The germline CDR1 and CDR2 sequences are SGHNT and YYREEE (reference sequence). Trimming left V 4 bases short and J 4 bases short, with 9 bases between. The CDR3 is CASSTGQGNTIYF. The CDR3 nucleotides are TGTGCCAGCAGCACCGGACAGGGAAACACCATATATTTT.

The gene calls are TRBV7-9 and TRBJ2-1; weak D call: TRBD2 (5 bases). Deletions cut 3 bases from V and 8 bases from J, with 17 bases between. The CDR3 is made up of 15 amino acids. Germline lookup yields CDR1 SEHNR and CDR2 FQNEAQ (reference sequence). As DNA, the CDR3 is TGTGCCAGCAGCTTCGGACTCCGAGGAAGGGATGAGCAGTTCTTC. Its translation is CASSFGLRGRDEQFF.

The rearrangement joins TRBV7-2 to TRBJ2-7; D might be TRBD2 (6 bases). The CDR3 contains 14 residues. Germline V gives CDR1 SGHTA, CDR2 FQGNSA. Trimming cost V 2 bases and J 4 bases, with 12 bases left between them. The CDR3 nucleotides are TGTGCCAGCAGCTTACGGGGAGGAATTTACGAGCAGTACTTC. This encodes CASSLRGGIYEQYF.

The rearrangement joins TRBV28 to TRBJ2-5, with 8 bases fitting TRBD1. This CDR3 region has 14 residues. Losses at the gene ends were 7 bases for V and 4 bases for J; bases not matched to a gene: 8. Per germline, CDR1 MDHEN and CDR2 SYDVKM. The CDR3 spells CASKTHRGTETQYF. In DNA form, the CDR3 reads TGTGCCAGCAAGACTCACAGGGGGACAGAGACCCAGTACTTC.

V gene TRBV11-2 combines with J gene TRBJ1-3; weak D call: TRBD1 (6 bases). CDR1 SGHAT and CDR2 FQNNGV come from the germline V gene. The V end lost 4 bases, the J end lost 0 bases, and 13 bases lay between the germline ends. The CDR3 loop spans 16 amino acids. CDR3 residues: CASSSMRGPSGNTIYF. CDR3 coding DNA: TGTGCCAGCAGCTCGATGCGGGGGCCCTCTGGAAACACCATATATTTT.

CDR3 residues: CASSYAQGLDGYTF. Written as DNA, the CDR3 is TGCGCCAGCAGCTACGCCCAGGGTTTGGATGGCTACACCTTC. The chain recombines TRBV5-1 with TRBJ1-2, with D possibly TRBD1 on 5 matching bases. Per the germline V gene, CDR1 is SGHRS and CDR2 is YFSETQ. V lost 3 bases and J 6 bases, leaving 15 bases between the germline ends. The CDR3 contains 14 residues.

The rearrangement uses TRBV12-5 and TRBJ1-2; 10 bases are shared with TRBD1. V shed 6 bases and J 2 bases; nucleotides not matched to a gene: 21. Per the germline V gene, CDR1 is LGHNT and CDR2 is FRNRAP. This CDR3 is built from 20 residues. Written as DNA, the CDR3 is TGTGCTAGTGGCCGGGACAGGGGCGTACCATTCCTTCCTTTAAACTATGGCTACACCTTC. Translation: CASGRDRGVPFLPLNYGYTF.

The chain employs TRBV18 and TRBJ2-1, with D maybe TRBD2 (7 bases). Germline V CDR1 and CDR2: KGHSH, LQKENI. The V gene lost 4 bases and the J gene lost 2 bases, with 15 bases spanning the gap. The CDR3 sequence is 16 residues long. In DNA form, the CDR3 reads TGTGCCAGCTCACAAGGGGGGGCCGCTGCCTACAATGAGCAGTTCTTC. It translates to CASSQGGAAAYNEQFF.

V is TRBV7-9 and J is TRBJ2-7; 8 bases are shared with TRBD1. Trimming cost V 1 base and J 2 bases; bases outside gene matches: 4. CDR1 and CDR2 from the germline V gene are SEHNR and FQNEAQ (reference sequence). The CDR3 covers 15 residues. The CDR3 spells CASSLVRTGPYEQYF. CDR3 in DNA: TGTGCCAGCAGCTTAGTTAGGACAGGGCCCTACGAGCAGTACTTC.

The V and J genes are TRBV24-1 and TRBJ2-6, with TRBD1 identical over 9 bases. CDR1 KGHDR and CDR2 SFDVKD come from the germline V gene. The CDR3 length is 17 residues. Trimming removed 5 bases from V and 2 bases from J; junction bases left unmatched: 6. The CDR3 is CATSGTGEGPGANVLTF. The CDR3 nucleotides are TGTGCCACCAGTGGGACAGGGGAAGGCCCTGGGGCCAACGTCCTGACTTTC.

This clone has more than one count but fewer than ten. V is TRBV12-3 or TRBV12-4 and J is TRBJ1-2; 7 bases are shared with TRBD1. With 6 bases clipped from V and 4 bases from J, the junction kept 5 bases outside the gene matches. This CDR3 spans 13 amino acids. The CDR3 reads CASSADRVYGYTF. CDR3 coding DNA: TGTGCCAGCAGCGCCGACAGGGTCTATGGCTACACCTTC.

The chain recombines TRBV21-1 with TRBJ2-4; no check of the table's D call, TRBD2, against the DNA was made. TRBV21-1 is a pseudogene segment. There are 9 residues in the CDR3. The CDR3 bases are TGTGCCAGCAGGGGGGGTTCGTACTTC. This encodes CASRGGSYF.

V gene TRBV2 combines with J gene TRBJ2-1; 13 nucleotides match TRBD2. The V gene end was trimmed by 5 bases and the J gene end by 8 bases; junction bases not matched to a gene: 12. Germline V lookup: CDR1 SNHLY, CDR2 FYNNEI. The CDR3 is 17 amino acids. The CDR3 DNA follows: TGTGCCAGCAGTCGGACGGGACTAGCGGGGAACAAGGATGAGCAGTTCTTC. Translated, it gives CASSRTGLAGNKDEQFF.

Only a few counts were recorded for this clone. This rearrangement joins TRBV30 to TRBJ2-1; the match to TRBD1 covers 7 bases. This CDR3 comprises 14 residues. Germline V gene lookup returns CDR1 GTSNPN and CDR2 SVGIG (reference sequence). V trimming: 3 bases; J trimming: 7 bases; junction bases outside the gene matches: 9. The CDR3 DNA follows: TGTGCCTGGAGAGGGGGCTTGCTTGTGAATGAGCAGTTCTTC. This sequence encodes CAWRGGLLVNEQFF.

V and J are TRBV5-1 and TRBJ1-5; 9 bases line up with TRBD1. The CDR3 has 17 amino acids. Germline CDR1 SGHRS, CDR2 YFSETQ. The J segment lost 0 bases and the V segment lost 7 bases, leaving 11 bases of the junction unmatched. The CDR3 nucleotides are TGCGCCAGCTTTCGGGGACAGGGAATTTATAGCAATCAGCCCCAGCATTTT. The encoded protein is CASFRGQGIYSNQPQHF.

The J gene is TRBJ1-2, the V gene TRBV6-1, with 8 positions matching TRBD1. The CDR3 consists of 13 residues. The germline gives CDR1 MNHNS, CDR2 SASEGT. Trimming cost V 3 bases and J 8 bases; bases outside gene matches: 5. CDR3 nucleotide sequence: TGTGCCAGCAGTGAGGACAGGGATCGGGGCTACACCTTC. Its translation: CASSEDRDRGYTF.

This clone was detected once. The chain couples TRBV5-1 to TRBJ1-1; tentative D call: TRBD1 (6 bases). The germline CDR1 and CDR2 sequences are SGHRS and YFSETQ. CDR3 length equals 14 residues. Trimming stripped 3 bases from V and 4 bases from J, with 13 bases between. As DNA, the CDR3 is TGCGCCAGCAGCTCAGGGGACGTTCCCACTGAAGCTTTCTTT. This gives the protein CASSSGDVPTEAFF.

This sequence joins TRBV18 and TRBJ2-7, with D tentatively TRBD1 (5 bases). V lost 3 bases to trimming and J lost 6 bases, with 12 bases between them. The CDR3 is 13 residues long. Germline V lookup: CDR1 KGHSH, CDR2 LQKENI. DNA of the CDR3: TGTGCCAGCTCACCCGAACAGGTAGGCGAGCAGTACGTC. It translates to CASSPEQVGEQYV.

This chain joins TRBV3-1 (or the pseudogene TRBV3-2) and TRBJ1-5, with D tentatively TRBD1 (5 bases). V was shortened by 1 base and J by 0 bases, with 7 bases between the two germline ends. The CDR3 has 15 amino acids. The germline gives CDR1 LGHDT, CDR2 YNNKEL (reference sequence). CDR3 in amino acids: CASSQGGLSNQPQHF. In DNA form, the CDR3 reads TGTGCCAGCAGCCAAGGGGGACTTAGCAATCAGCCCCAGCATTTT.

V gene TRBV30 combines with J gene TRBJ2-1; 9 positions match TRBD2. Trimming removed 0 bases from V and 2 bases from J; junction bases left unmatched: 2. This CDR3 has 15 residues. Germline CDR1 is GTSNPN and CDR2 is SVGIG (reference sequence). This CDR3 is CAWSVKRGAYNEQFF. DNA of the CDR3: TGTGCCTGGAGTGTAAAGCGGGGGGCCTACAATGAGCAGTTCTTC.

The gene calls are TRBV9 and TRBJ1-2, with TRBD1 as a possible D gene (5 bases). This CDR3 region has 13 residues. CDR1 is SGDLS, CDR2 YYNGEE, per germline. V was clipped by 0 bases and J by 6 bases, with 9 bases between them. Here the CDR3 reads CASSVAGVDGYTF. The CDR3 DNA is TGTGCCAGCAGCGTAGCGGGGGTTGATGGCTACACCTTC.

This clone was seen a handful of times. The chain joins TRBV24-1 to TRBJ2-1; 12 nucleotides align to TRBD2. This CDR3 is built from 17 residues. In germline, CDR1 is KGHDR, CDR2 SFDVKD. After removal of 5 bases from V and 0 bases from J, the junction contained 4 bases not matched to a gene. CDR3 in DNA: TGTGCCACCAGTGCATTGGGACTAGCGGGCTCCTACAATGAGCAGTTCTTC. Residues: CATSALGLAGSYNEQFF.

The rearrangement joins TRBV28 to TRBJ2-4, with a tentative D call TRBD1 (7 bases). The V end lost 6 bases, the J end lost 1 base, and 19 bases lay between the germline ends. The germline V gene encodes CDR1 MDHEN and CDR2 SYDVKM. This CDR3 contains 17 residues. CDR3 residues: CASRPGGNSGAKNIQYF. The CDR3 coding sequence is TGTGCCAGCAGGCCAGGGGGGAATAGCGGCGCCAAAAACATTCAGTACTTC.

The CDR3 reads CASSERGSYEQYF. DNA for the CDR3: TGTGCCAGCAGTGAAAGAGGGTCCTACGAGCAGTACTTC. V usage is TRBV6-1 and J usage is TRBJ2-7; D is perhaps TRBD2 (5 bases). From germline, CDR1 is MNHNS and CDR2 SASEGT. The ends were cut back, 2 bases at V and 1 base at J, with 6 bases in the middle. The CDR3 has 13 residues.

V usage is TRBV5-1 and J usage is TRBJ1-1; a weak D match, TRBD1 (5 bases). V lost 0 bases and J 0 bases, leaving 15 bases between the germline ends. Germline CDR1 reads SGHRS; CDR2 reads YFSETQ. This CDR3 region has 17 residues. CDR3 protein: CASSLARLGQMNTEAFF. In DNA form, the CDR3 reads TGCGCCAGCAGCTTGGCCCGCTTGGGGCAGATGAACACTGAAGCTTTCTTT.

The rearrangement uses TRBV11-2 and TRBJ1-1, with 7 positions matching TRBD1. CDR1 is SGHAT and CDR2 is FQNNGV in the germline V gene. V lost 4 bases, J lost 3 bases, and 8 bases stayed unmatched. The length of the CDR3 is 15 residues. CDR3 in amino acids: CASSSHRGADTEAFF. DNA for the CDR3: TGTGCCAGCAGCTCCCACAGGGGCGCGGACACTGAAGCTTTCTTT.

V usage is TRBV20-1 and J usage is TRBJ1-2; D remains ambiguous. Germline V gene data show CDR1 as DFQATT and CDR2 as SNEGSKA (reference sequence). This CDR3 is 16 amino acids long. The ends were cut back, 3 bases at V and 4 bases at J, with 21 bases in the middle. The CDR3 protein is CSASNTGGTKSYGYTF. The CDR3 coding sequence is TGCAGTGCTAGTAACACCGGAGGAACGAAAAGCTATGGCTACACCTTC.

This chain joins TRBV9 and TRBJ2-7; 10 nucleotides agree with TRBD1. Losses at the gene ends were 4 bases for V and 3 bases for J; bases not matched to a gene: 7. Germline V lookup: CDR1 SGDLS, CDR2 YYNGEE. This CDR3 has 15 amino acids. The CDR3 region is CASSLTGDRGYEQYF. Written as DNA, the CDR3 is TGTGCCAGCAGCCTGACCGGGGACAGGGGCTACGAGCAGTACTTC.